The following is a T cell receptor beta chain sequence with its context. What it recognizes is unknown. This sample was included in a study of STAT3 mutations in large granular lymphocyte leukemia. Study findings and constraints: Every T-LGLL patient had at least one immunodominant TCRbeta clonotype.

Assay: immunoSEQ multiplex PCR; the TCRdb copy retains only in-frame clones and omits some. Of roughly 14,000 clones in the sample, roughly nine tenths are singletons; the top ten hold 33%. CDR1 is LGHNA, CDR2 YNFKEQ, per germline. The CDR3 spans 17 residues. Trimming pared 0 bases from V and 0 bases from J, leaving 11 bases between. The chain carries TRBV4-2 and TRBJ2-2; D may match TRBD1 or TRBD2 (5 bases each). The clonotype was recovered from a man aged 40-50 years with T-cell large granular lymphocyte leukemia. Some clones in this sample may be carry-over from other donors' samples. What was sequenced was peripheral blood mononuclear cells. The CDR3 here is CASSQETGTANTGELFF. DNA of the CDR3: TGTGCCAGCAGCCAAGAGACCGGGACCGCGAACACCGGGGAGCTGTTTTTT.